This TCR beta chain stems from a study of OX40 agonist ivuxolimab in advanced cancers. The method was immunoSEQ multiplex PCR; TCRdb's version includes in-frame clones alone and lacks a portion of them. The sample lists around 75,000 clones, about 82% occurring once. This clone was seen repeatedly, ten times or more. Sequences were derived from CD4+ or CD8+ T cells sorted from blood, sampled in a trial of the OX40 agonist ivuxolimab. This TCR came from an adult with an advanced solid tumor such as melanoma, head and neck, liver or kidney cancer.

CDR3: CASVDIVLTPYEQYF. The CDR3 DNA is TGTGCCTCGGTCGACATAGTCCTGACTCCCTACGAGCAGTACTTC. The chain uses TRBV2 and TRBJ2-7; D is undetermined. The germline V gene encodes CDR1 SNHLY and CDR2 FYNNEI. The CDR3 loop spans 15 amino acids. V lost 11 bases to trimming and J lost 2 bases, with 22 bases between them.